One and the same sample provided the 10 T cell receptor beta chains below, sequenced in a study of tissue T cells after allogeneic stem cell transplantation. Profiled with immunoSEQ multiplex PCR; TCRdb holds only in-frame clones, not every one. The profile shows more than 40,000 clones, about 73% of them singletons. The sample consisted of sorted cells pooled from one or two spleens. The receptors were sampled from a pool of C57BL/6 mice in good health.

This clone was seen just once. Gene names refer to mouse genes. Read coverage stops 1 residue before the CDR3 terminus; the germline J gene supplies the remainder. This chain links TRBV5 with TRBJ2-2; D is perhaps TRBD2 (7 bases). CDR1 LGHNA and CDR2 YNLKQL come from the germline V gene (reference sequence). The CDR3 consists of 17 residues. With 0 bases removed from V and 4 bases from J, the gap between germline ends came to 15 bases. CDR3 protein: CASSQDKGGRVTGQLYF. CDR3 DNA (partial): TGTGCCAGCAGCCAAGATAAAGGGGGGCGCGTCACCGGGCAGCTCTAC.

This clone was recorded only once. Germline and genes: mouse. Read data end 1 residue before the CDR3 end; the end is taken from the germline J gene. V and J are TRBV5 and TRBJ1-4; D gene uncertain. V dropped 2 bases and J dropped 4 bases, with 8 bases sitting between them. Germline V lookup: CDR1 LGHNA, CDR2 YNLKQL (reference sequence). This CDR3 is built from 14 residues. Here the CDR3 reads CASSQRDNNERLFF. The CDR3 DNA, read in part, is TGTGCCAGCAGCCAACGAGACAACAACGAAAGATTATTT.

Concerning this clone: The genes are named according to mouse. CDR3 bases read: TGTGCCAGCAGTCCTGACAGGGGGCGCACAGAAGTCTTC. Protein product: CASSPDRGRTEVF. The entire CDR3 protein is CASSPDRGRTEVFF. The chain joins TRBV13-3 to TRBJ1-1, with 10 bases fitting TRBD1. From the germline J gene comes the end of the CDR3, since the read stops 1 residue before it. The CDR3 has 14 amino acids. The germline V gene encodes CDR1 NNHDY and CDR2 SYVADS. Germline trimming cut 4 bases from V and 4 bases from J; bases unmatched to any gene: 4.

For this clone: Mouse germline and gene names are used. The sequence runs out 1 residue before the end of the CDR3; the remainder is reconstructed from the germline J gene. The chain is built from TRBV5 and TRBJ1-6; the D is unclear. TRBJ1-6 belongs to the ORF category, with a function that is uncertain. Germline V gives CDR1 LGHNA, CDR2 YNLKQL (reference sequence). Trimming removed 0 bases at V and 4 bases at J, with 16 bases between. This CDR3 contains 18 residues. The covered CDR3 bases are TGTGCCAGCAGCCAAGATTCCCCCCCAAACCCTTATAATTCGCCCCTCTAC. Translated, it gives CASSQDSPPNPYNSPLY. The CDR3 as a whole reads CASSQDSPPNPYNSPLYF.

Of note for this clone: The gene symbols are mouse symbols. Read data end 1 residue before the CDR3 end; the end is taken from the germline J gene. J is TRBJ2-1 and V is TRBV1, with 8 nucleotides matching TRBD1. The V gene's germline CDR1 is NSQYPW and CDR2 LRSPGD (reference sequence). The ends lost 4 bases at V and 4 bases at J; junction bases unmatched: 0. The CDR3 runs to 13 residues. The CDR3 loop reads CTCSGDRYAEQFF. CDR3 DNA (partial): TGCACCTGCAGTGGGGACAGGTATGCTGAGCAGTTC.

About this clone: The gene names given are mouse names. CDR3: CAWSDWGNTLYF. The part of the CDR3 DNA that was read is TGTGCCTGGAGCGACTGGGGAAACACCTTGTAC. V is TRBV31 and J is TRBJ2-4; 8 bases are shared with TRBD2. The read ends 1 residue shy of where the CDR3 ends; the end is completed using the germline J gene. The CDR3 totals 12 residues. V lost 3 bases, J lost 5 bases, and 1 base stayed unmatched. Germline V gives CDR1 GKSSPN, CDR2 SITVG.

Of note for this clone: The gene symbols are mouse symbols. The CDR3 goes on 1 residue after the read ends, and that part is filled in from the germline J gene. The V call is TRBV5, the J call TRBJ1-1; no definite D call. Per the germline V gene, CDR1 is LGHNA and CDR2 is YNLKQL (reference sequence). The CDR3 runs 14 residues. The V end lost 0 bases, the J end lost 3 bases, and 8 bases lay between the germline ends. The part of the CDR3 DNA that was read is TGTGCCAGCAGCCAAGATGTCAAATACACAGAAGTCTTC. Protein: CASSQDVKYTEVF. The entire CDR3 is CASSQDVKYTEVFF.

This clone showed up just a few times. The germline and genes are mouse ones. Read coverage stops 1 residue before the CDR3 terminus; the germline J gene supplies the remainder. The rearrangement joins TRBV16 to TRBJ2-7; D is possibly TRBD1 (5 bases). CDR1 and CDR2 (germline): SGHSA, FRNQAP. Deletions cut 3 bases from V and 4 bases from J, with 7 bases between. CDR3 size: 12 residues. CDR3: CASSLDKYEQYF. The sequenced part of the CDR3 DNA is TGTGCAAGCAGCTTGGACAAATATGAACAGTAC.

As regards this clone: Gene names refer to mouse genes. The CDR3 end lies 1 residue beyond the end of the read and is filled in from the germline J gene. V usage is TRBV17 and J usage is TRBJ1-3, with D unclear. Germline-derived CDR1 and CDR2 are MNHDT and YYDKIL. The germline V and J ends were trimmed by 0 bases and 0 bases, with 0 bases remaining between them. This CDR3 has 13 amino acids. CDR3 loop: CASSRDSGNTLYF. CDR3 bases read: TGTGCTAGCAGTAGAGATTCTGGAAATACGCTCTAT.

A word on this clone: Gene names and germline match the mouse. The read terminates 1 residue ahead of where the CDR3 ends, so the germline J gene completes it. V and J are TRBV19 and TRBJ2-1; the match to TRBD2 covers 10 bases. The CDR3 has 15 amino acids. Germline CDR1 and CDR2: FNHDT and SITEND (reference sequence). The trim removed 4 bases at V and 3 bases at J, leaving 4 bases unmatched. The CDR3 loop reads CASSPHWGGYAEQFF. Incomplete CDR3 DNA: TGTGCCAGCAGTCCTCACTGGGGGGGCTATGCTGAGCAGTTC.